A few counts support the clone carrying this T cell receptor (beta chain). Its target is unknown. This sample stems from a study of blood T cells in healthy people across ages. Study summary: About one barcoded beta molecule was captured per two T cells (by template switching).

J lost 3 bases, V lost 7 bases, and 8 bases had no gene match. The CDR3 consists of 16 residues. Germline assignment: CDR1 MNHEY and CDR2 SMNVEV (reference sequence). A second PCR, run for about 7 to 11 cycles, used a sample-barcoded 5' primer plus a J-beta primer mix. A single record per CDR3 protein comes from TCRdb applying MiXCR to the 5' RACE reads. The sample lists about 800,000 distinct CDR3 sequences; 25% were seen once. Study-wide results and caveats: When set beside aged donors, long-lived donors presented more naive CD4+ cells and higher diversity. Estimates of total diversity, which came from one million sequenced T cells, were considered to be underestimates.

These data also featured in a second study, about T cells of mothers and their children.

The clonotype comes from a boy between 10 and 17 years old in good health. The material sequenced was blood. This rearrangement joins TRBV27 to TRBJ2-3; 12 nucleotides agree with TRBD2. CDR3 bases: TGTGCCAGCAAGATATTGGGGACTAGCGGGACAGATACGCAGTATTTT. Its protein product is CASKILGTSGTDTQYF.